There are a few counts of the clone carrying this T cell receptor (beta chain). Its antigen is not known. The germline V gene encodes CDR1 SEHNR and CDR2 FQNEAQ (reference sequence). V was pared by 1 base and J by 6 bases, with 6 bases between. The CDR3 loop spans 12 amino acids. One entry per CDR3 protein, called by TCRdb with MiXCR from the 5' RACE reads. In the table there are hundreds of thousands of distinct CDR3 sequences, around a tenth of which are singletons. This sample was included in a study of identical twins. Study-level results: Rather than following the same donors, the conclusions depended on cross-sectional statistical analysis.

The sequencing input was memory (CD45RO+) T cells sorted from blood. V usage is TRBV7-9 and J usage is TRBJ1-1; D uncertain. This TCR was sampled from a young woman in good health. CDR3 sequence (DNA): TGTGCCAGCAGCTTAGATGGCCCTGAAGCTTTCTTT. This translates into CASSLDGPEAFF.